The rows below give T cell receptor beta chains drawn from one sample of a study of control samples from healthy donors and cancer patients. Profiled with immunoSEQ multiplex PCR; TCRdb holds only in-frame clones, not every one. The sample holds around 150,000 clones, 70% to 90% seen once. Material: blood. Receptor source: a young man in good health. CDR3s include the opening cysteine and the closing phenylalanine or tryptophan. Each record gives: CDR3 DNA, CDR3 protein, D gene, V gene, clone size, J gene. A D gene is named only where the DNA matches it firmly. Part of the rows lack a size; the others show once, few, many or a class for expanded clones.

TGTGCCAGCAGACTACAGGGCCCTGGAAACACCATATATTTT CASRLQGPGNTIYF - TRBV2 - TRBJ1-3
TGTGCCATCAGCCCCTCAGTGGGAAATAACGAGCAGTACTTC CAISPSVGNNEQYF - TRBV10-3 - TRBJ2-7
TGTGCCAGCAGCCTAACAGGGTTACATGGCTACACCTTC CASSLTGLHGYTF - TRBV9 - TRBJ1-2
TGTGCCAGCAGTAAAGACAGGGGCCCCTACGAGCAGTACTTC CASSKDRGPYEQYF TRBD1 TRBV27 - TRBJ2-7
TGTGCCAGTAGTATCCCCGACTACCGCTCCTCCCACAATGAGCAGTTCTTC CASSIPDYRSSHNEQFF - TRBV19 - TRBJ2-1
TGTGCCAGCAGCTTCGAGGCGAACATTCAGTACTTC CASSFEANIQYF - TRBV5-4 - TRBJ2-4
TGTGCCAGCTCACCGAGGCAGGGGGCGTTTGAGCAGTACTTC CASSPRQGAFEQYF TRBD1 TRBV18 - TRBJ2-7
TGTGCCAGCAGCCCCCGGGGAGCGGGGGGCAATGAGCAGTTCTTC CASSPRGAGGNEQFF TRBD2 TRBV11-2 once TRBJ2-1
TGTGCCAGCAGTTTATGGGGGGACACTGAAGCTTTCTTT CASSLWGDTEAFF - TRBV12-3/TRBV12-4 - TRBJ1-1
TGTGCCAGCGGAGGATCGGGGGAGGGAAACACCATATATTTT CASGGSGEGNTIYF - TRBV27 - TRBJ1-3
TGTGCCAGCAGTCCCCGGGGGGGGAGGCCCCCCTACGAGCAGTACTTC CASSPRGGRPPYEQYF TRBD2 TRBV27 - TRBJ2-7
TGTGCCAGCTCACCGCCTACAGAAGCCTCTGGAAACACCATATATTTT CASSPPTEASGNTIYF - TRBV18 - TRBJ1-3
TGTGCCAGCAGCTTAGGGGACAATCGGGAAAAACTGTTTTTT CASSLGDNREKLFF - TRBV7-8 - TRBJ1-4
TGTGCCAGCAGCTTACCAGCGGGGGCCGTGGATGAGCAGTTCTTC CASSLPAGAVDEQFF TRBD2 TRBV7-9 - TRBJ2-1
TGTGCCAGCAGCCACATCCTTCCCTCCGGGCGCAATCAGCCCCAGCATTTT CASSHILPSGRNQPQHF - TRBV21-1 - TRBJ1-5
TGCAGCGTTGGACTAGCGGGAGACAATGAGCAGTTCTTC CSVGLAGDNEQFF TRBD2 TRBV29-1 once TRBJ2-1
TGTGCCAGCAGCTTAGGAGGGTACAGTGGGGAGACCCAGTACTTC CASSLGGYSGETQYF - TRBV7-6 few TRBJ2-5
TGTGCCATCAGTGAGTCCGGACTAGTTCACGAGCAGTACTTC CAISESGLVHEQYF TRBD2 TRBV10-3 - TRBJ2-7
TGTGCCAGCAGCTTGACAGGGGGGGAAGATACGCAGTATTTT CASSLTGGEDTQYF TRBD1 TRBV7-3 - TRBJ2-3
TGTGCCAGCAGGGCAGGGAAGGCCAAAAACATTCAGTACTTC CASRAGKAKNIQYF - TRBV21-1 - TRBJ2-4
TGTGCCAGCAGCCGAGGGCGTACGAATCTCCCTGGGGCCAACGTCCTGACTTTC CASSRGRTNLPGANVLTF - TRBV14 - TRBJ2-6
TGTGCCAGTAGTATCCGGGACAGGAACACCGGGGAGCTGTTTTTT CASSIRDRNTGELFF TRBD1 TRBV19 - TRBJ2-2
TGCAGCGTTTATGGGGAACGGACCCAAAACTATGGCTACACCTTC CSVYGERTQNYGYTF - TRBV29-1 - TRBJ1-2
TGTGCCAGCAGCTCCCCCCGAGGAGGCAATATCCCCAATCAGCCCCAGCATTTT CASSSPRGGNIPNQPQHF - TRBV21-1 - TRBJ1-5
TGCGCCAGCAGCCGCAGAAGCTCCGGTCCTCAAGAGAATGAGCAGTTCTTC CASSRRSSGPQENEQFF - TRBV5-1 - TRBJ2-1
TGTGCCAGCAGCAAAGGGGGGACAGGGGCGCGTCCCGGGGAGCTGTTTTTT CASSKGGTGARPGELFF - TRBV21-1 - TRBJ2-2
TGTGCCAGCAGTTACGCGCCTTCCAACTATGGCTACACCTTC CASSYAPSNYGYTF - TRBV6-2/TRBV6-3 medium-sized TRBJ1-2
TGTGCCAGCAGTGGCACGGCGGGGAGGCCCCGCGAGCAGTACTTC CASSGTAGRPREQYF - TRBV2 - TRBJ2-7
TGTGCCAGCATGGTAACAGGGCTCTTCTATGGCTACACCTTC CASMVTGLFYGYTF - TRBV2 - TRBJ1-2
TGTGCCAGCAGTTACGAGGGGAGGGATGGCTACACCTTC CASSYEGRDGYTF - TRBV6-5 - TRBJ1-2
TGTGCCAGCAGTCCGCCGGGGGGTTGGAATTCACCCCTCCACTTT CASSPPGGWNSPLHF - TRBV27 - TRBJ1-6
TGTGCCAGCAGAGCCGGGACAGGCCGCCTAGGGGAGCAGTACTTC CASRAGTGRLGEQYF TRBD1 TRBV6-5 once TRBJ2-7
TGCAGTGCTAGTCTAACCAGTACGGGTCCCCAGCATTTT CSASLTSTGPQHF - TRBV20-1 few TRBJ1-5
TGCAGCGTTGGGGGGGTCGCAAATGAAAAACTGTTTTTT CSVGGVANEKLFF - TRBV29-1 - TRBJ1-4
TGTGCCAGCAGAGAGGGGGAAAACACCGGGGAGCTGTTTTTT CASREGENTGELFF - TRBV25-1 - TRBJ2-2
TGTGCCAGCAGCCCTCGACTTGACACCGGGGAGCTGTTTTTT CASSPRLDTGELFF - TRBV5-4 - TRBJ2-2
TGTGCCAGCAGCTTAATGGATGAGCAGTTCTTC CASSLMDEQFF - TRBV7-2 - TRBJ2-1
TGTGCCAGCAGTCGGGGAAAGGGAACTAGCACAGATACGCAGTATTTT CASSRGKGTSTDTQYF - TRBV13 - TRBJ2-3
TGTGCCAGCAGCCTGACGGGGGCCGGAAACACCATATATTTT CASSLTGAGNTIYF - TRBV9 - TRBJ1-3
TGTGCCAGCAGCCCAAGGGTCCGGGACAGGGGGCGAGAGACCCAGTACTTC CASSPRVRDRGRETQYF TRBD1 TRBV7-2 - TRBJ2-5
TGTGCCTGGAATGGGGGGGCGAACACTGAAGCTTTCTTT CAWNGGANTEAFF - TRBV30 - TRBJ1-1
TGTGCCAGCAGTTACTACTTAATAGACAGGGACTATGGCTACACCTTC CASSYYLIDRDYGYTF TRBD1 TRBV6-2/TRBV6-3 - TRBJ1-2